The source of this TCR beta chain is a study of shared clonotypes between healthy human individuals. For this clone: As yet, its antigen is unknown.

The CDR3 is made up of 18 amino acids. Germline-derived CDR1 and CDR2 are SGHVS and FNYEAQ. V shed 2 bases, J shed 6 bases, and the junction held 18 bases outside the gene matches. Study-wide points: An effect of sequencing depth on clonotype sharing among donors was expected.

About 28,000 T cell genomes, or around 330 ng DNA, went into replicate PCRs of unsorted PBMC. What was sequenced on ten immunoSEQ deep assay plates was unsorted PBMC DNA. Per the original data handling: As immunoSEQ supplied junction-only sequences (without quality scores), filtering differed. The table came from immunoSEQ multiplex PCR; TCRdb's copy has only in-frame clones and leaves some out. The V and J calls and clone size were taken over from that table, and D and trimming were inferred from the DNA. The data show about 460,000 clones, with approximately 71% seen just once and around 12% held by the top ten.

The receptor was isolated from a middle-aged woman in good health. Some clones in this sample may be carry-over from other donors' samples. V gene TRBV7-6 combines with J gene TRBJ2-7; 8 bases agree with TRBD2. Material: PBMCs. The DNA for the CDR3 is TGTGCCAGCAGCTTATGTCGAACGGGAGGGGTTAACTACTGCGAGCAGTACTTC. This codes for CASSLCRTGGVNYCEQYF. Complete variable domain (other parts from reference TRBV7-6 and TRBJ2-7): GAGVSQSPRYKVTKRGQDVALRCDPISGHVSLYWYRQALGQGPEFLTYFNYEAQQDKSGLPNDRFSAERPEGSISTLTIQRTEQRDSAMYRCASSLCRTGGVNYCEQYFGPGTRLTVT.